By its share, the clone carrying this T cell receptor beta chain is medium-sized. The target antigen is unknown. J lost 4 bases, V lost 8 bases, and 6 bases had no gene match. The germline V gene encodes CDR1 LNHNV and CDR2 YYDKDF (reference sequence). The CDR3 spans 14 residues. The data were taken from a study of T and B cells in COVID-19 patients. Overall study: COVID-19 patients gave peripheral blood either during active infection or after recovery.

TRB was amplified from about 250-500 ng of blood genomic DNA. Points from the study as a whole: Blood from mildly ill patients while symptomatic, and early samples from severe cases, were scarce.

Multiplex PCR with BIOMED2 TRB-A/B primer pools amplified TRB rearrangements. TCRdb processed the multiplex PCR reads anew with MiXCR; each CDR3 protein has one entry. The sample comprises over a thousand distinct CDR3 sequences, roughly 31% of which are singletons, and roughly 25% rests with the top ten. The chain combines TRBV15 with TRBJ2-1; the match to TRBD2 covers 9 bases. The clonotype originates from a human donor with active COVID-19. Source material: blood. CDR3 sequence reads: CATGSGGAYNEQFF. The DNA of the CDR3 is TGTGCCACCGGTAGCGGGGGCGCTTACAATGAGCAGTTCTTC.